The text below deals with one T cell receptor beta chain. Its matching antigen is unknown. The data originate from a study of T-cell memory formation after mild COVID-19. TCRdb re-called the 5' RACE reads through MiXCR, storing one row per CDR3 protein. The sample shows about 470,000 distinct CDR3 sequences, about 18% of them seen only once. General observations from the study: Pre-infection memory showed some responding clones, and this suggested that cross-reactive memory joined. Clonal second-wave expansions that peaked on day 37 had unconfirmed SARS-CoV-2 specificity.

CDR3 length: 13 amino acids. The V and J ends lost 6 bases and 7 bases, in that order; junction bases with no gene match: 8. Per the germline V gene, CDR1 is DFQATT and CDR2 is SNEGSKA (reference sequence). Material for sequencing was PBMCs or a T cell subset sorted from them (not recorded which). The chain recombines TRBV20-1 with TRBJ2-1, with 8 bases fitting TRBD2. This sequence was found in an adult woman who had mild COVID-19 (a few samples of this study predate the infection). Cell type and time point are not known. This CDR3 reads CSAGRGAGNEQFF. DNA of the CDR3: TGCAGTGCAGGGCGGGGGGCAGGAAATGAGCAGTTCTTC.